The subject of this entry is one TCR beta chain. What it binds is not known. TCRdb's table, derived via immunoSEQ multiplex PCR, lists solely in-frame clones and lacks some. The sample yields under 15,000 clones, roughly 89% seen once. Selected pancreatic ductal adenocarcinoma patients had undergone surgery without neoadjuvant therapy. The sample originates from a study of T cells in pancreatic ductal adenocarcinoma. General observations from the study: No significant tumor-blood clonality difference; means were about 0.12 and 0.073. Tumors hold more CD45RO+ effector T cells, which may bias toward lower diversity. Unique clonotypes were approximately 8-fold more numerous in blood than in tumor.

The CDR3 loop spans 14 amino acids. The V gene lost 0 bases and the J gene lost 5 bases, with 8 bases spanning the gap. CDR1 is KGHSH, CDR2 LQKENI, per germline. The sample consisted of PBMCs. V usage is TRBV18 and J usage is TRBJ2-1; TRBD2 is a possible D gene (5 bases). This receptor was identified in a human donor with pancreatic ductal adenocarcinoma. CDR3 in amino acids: CASSPPSGNNEQFF. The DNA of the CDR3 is TGTGCCAGCTCACCACCATCCGGGAACAATGAGCAGTTCTTC.